This T cell receptor beta chain was identified during a study of CD8 T cells in Susac syndrome. Random hexamers were used to reverse transcribe an amount of roughly 0.5 to 1 ug RNA. A multiplex approach, immunoSEQ multiplex PCR, amplified TCR beta CDR3 across 54 Vbeta and 13 Jbeta. Via MiXCR, TCRdb re-called the immunoSEQ multiplex PCR reads, giving one row per CDR3 protein. Here the sample spans approximately 77,000 distinct CDR3 sequences, 90% to 95% being singletons. TCR beta sequencing covered blood CD8+ and CD4+ T cells. Patients with Susac syndrome fulfilled recently defined diagnostic criteria for definite or probable disease. Negative isolation yielded the CD8+ and CD4+ T cells, while FACS enriched the TEMRA cells. Sequenced input: CD4+ T cells from PBMCs. The TCR sequence derives from a human donor with Susac syndrome.

The CDR3 DNA reads TGTGCCAGCAGCTTAGAGGGCGGAGCGGAGTTCTTC. The encoded protein is CASSLEGGAEFF. The chain is built from TRBV11-2 and TRBJ2-1, with a possible D match to TRBD2 (5 bases). CDR3 length: 12 amino acids. Between the trimmed V and J ends, which lost 0 bases and 14 bases, there was a span of 11 bases. The germline V gene encodes CDR1 SGHAT and CDR2 FQNNGV.